This passage covers 8 T cell receptor beta chains from one sample sequenced in a study of PD-1 blockade in classical Hodgkin lymphoma. Relapse after autologous stem cell transplantation occurred in every patient, and brentuximab vedotin exposure varied. Repertoires were generated with immunoSEQ multiplex PCR, while TCRdb's copy carries only in-frame clones and drops some. This table has some 25,000 clones, over 70% appearing once. The sample here was peripheral blood mononuclear cells (PBMCs), taken at baseline. These receptors all stem from a human donor with classical Hodgkin lymphoma.

This chain connects TRBV9 to TRBJ2-3, with D possibly TRBD2 on 5 matching bases. This CDR3 contains 16 residues. V lost 1 base and J lost 0, with 12 bases in between. Germline CDR1 and CDR2: SGDLS and YYNGEE. CDR3 bases: TGTGCCAGCAGCGTAAGAGGGCCCCCGAGCACAGATACGCAGTATTTT. It codes for CASSVRGPPSTDTQYF.

The chain is built from TRBV28 and TRBJ1-1; no definite D call. The ends were cut back, 6 bases at V and 1 base at J, with 3 bases in the middle. Germline CDR1 reads MDHEN; CDR2 reads SYDVKM. The CDR3 spans 11 residues. CDR3 nucleotide sequence: TGTGCCAGCAGGAGGAACACTGAAGCTTTCTTT. This gives the protein CASRRNTEAFF.

The genes are TRBV15 and TRBJ2-5; the match to TRBD2 covers 11 bases. V trimming: 6 bases; J trimming: 0 bases; junction bases outside the gene matches: 6. The CDR3 consists of 16 residues. Germline CDR1 and CDR2: LNHNV and YYDKDF (reference sequence). DNA of the CDR3: TGTGCCACCAGTGAGCTAGCGGGGGGTAACCAAGAGACCCAGTACTTC. Amino acid sequence: CATSELAGGNQETQYF.

CDR3 in DNA: TGCGCCAGCAGCCCCTTGGGATCCCTAGCCAAAAACATTCAGTACTTC. Translating it yields CASSPLGSLAKNIQYF. The chain uses TRBV4-1 and TRBJ2-4; D ambiguous. In germline, CDR1 is MGHRA, CDR2 YSYEKL. V lost 4 bases to trimming and J lost 0 bases, with 13 bases between them. The CDR3 spans 16 residues.

The chain has TRBV7-2 and TRBJ2-5, with 8 bases lining up with TRBD2. This CDR3 has 20 amino acids. Germline-derived CDR1 and CDR2 are SGHTA and FQGNSA. J was trimmed by 0 bases and V by 0 bases; bases with no gene match: 15. This CDR3 reads CASSLAPPFDSGVYQETQYF. The CDR3 DNA reads TGTGCCAGCAGCTTAGCCCCCCCCTTCGATAGCGGGGTGTACCAAGAGACCCAGTACTTC.

The chain carries TRBV5-1 and TRBJ1-4; D not resolved. Trimming removed 0 bases at V and 0 bases at J, with 6 bases between. This CDR3 region has 15 residues. Germline CDR1 reads SGHRS; CDR2 reads YFSETQ. The CDR3 DNA is TGCGCCAGCAGCTTGGAAGCAGCAACTAATGAAAAACTGTTTTTT. As protein: CASSLEAATNEKLFF.

This chain joins TRBV5-4 and TRBJ1-6, with D uncertain. The germline V gene has CDR1 SGHNT and CDR2 YYREEE (reference sequence). V was cut by 2 bases and J by 5 bases, with 8 bases left in between. The CDR3 is made up of 14 amino acids. The CDR3 spells CASSFGSNNSPLHF. The CDR3 bases are TGTGCCAGCAGCTTTGGCAGTAATAATTCACCCCTCCACTTT. Looking up the rest from reference TRBV5-4 and TRBJ1-6 gives the full variable domain: ETGVTQSPTHLIKTRGQQVTLRCSSQSGHNTVSWYQQALGQGPQFIFQYYREEENGRGNFPPRFSGLQFPNYSSELNVNALELDDSALYLCASSFGSNNSPLHFGNGTRLTVT.

The rearrangement links TRBV2 to TRBJ1-2, with D uncertain. The CDR3 length is 12 residues. Germline CDR1 is SNHLY and CDR2 is FYNNEI. V gave up 5 bases and J gave up 8 bases, with 12 bases separating them. CDR3 in DNA: TGTGCCAGCAGTCACTCCGGGTCCGGCTACACCTTC. It is translated as CASSHSGSGYTF.